These 3 T cell receptor beta chains originate from one sample sequenced in a study of control samples from healthy donors and cancer patients. Using immunoSEQ multiplex PCR, the repertoire was profiled, and TCRdb retains in-frame clones only, with some absent. The sample lists about 160,000 clones; roughly 95% were seen once. The sample consisted of blood. Receptor source: a woman aged 25-40 years in good health.

This clone was recorded a few times. The chain uses TRBV27 and TRBJ1-5; D is ambiguous. V shed 8 bases and J shed 0 bases, with 8 bases lying between them. Germline CDR1 reads MNHEY; CDR2 reads SMNVEV (reference sequence). The CDR3 extends over 13 amino acids. The CDR3 sequence: CASGRHSNQPQHF. CDR3 DNA: TGTGCCAGCGGACGCCATAGCAATCAGCCCCAGCATTTT.

This clone was detected once. The chain combines TRBV10-2 with TRBJ1-2; D is ambiguous. The V end lost 6 bases, the J end lost 4 bases, and 9 bases lay between the germline ends. CDR1 WSHSY and CDR2 SAAADI come from the germline V gene. The CDR3 loop spans 12 amino acids. The CDR3, as DNA: TGCGCCAGCAGAGAGGACCTCTATGGCTACACCTTC. The encoded protein is CASREDLYGYTF.

The chain employs TRBV9 and TRBJ2-7, with TRBD2 identical over 7 bases. Germline V gene sequence: CDR1 SGDLS, CDR2 YYNGEE. This CDR3 has 15 amino acids. Trimming took 0 bases from V and 3 from J; bases not matched to a gene: 6. The CDR3, as DNA: TGTGCCAGCAGCGTAGCTTCTAGCGGAGACTACGAGCAGTACTTC. It codes for CASSVASSGDYEQYF. Based on the CDR3 plus reference TRBV9 and TRBJ2-7, the full variable domain is DSGVTQTPKHLITATGQRVTLRCSPRSGDLSVYWYQQSLDQGLQFLIQYYNGEERAKGNILERFSAQQFPDLHSELNLSSLELGDSALYFCASSVASSGDYEQYFGPGTRLTVT.